The rows below give T cell receptor beta chains drawn from one sample of a study of Ad26.COV2.S vaccination and SARS-CoV-2 variants. Sequencing used immunoSEQ multiplex PCR; TCRdb keeps in-frame clones, though not all of them. The sample shows just under 250,000 clones, roughly 88% of them seen only once. This material consisted of peripheral blood, taken in a trial of Ad26.COV2.S vaccine versus placebo. Receptor source: a person between 18 and 65 years old who received the Ad26.COV2.S COVID-19 vaccine or a placebo. CDR3s leave out the opening cysteine and the closing phenylalanine or tryptophan.

V | CDR3
TRBV10-1 | ASSEFQGSGYT
TRBV19 | ASSIQLRGIAGVESNEQF
TRBV7-6 | ASSQGAGGTGEQY
TRBV6-5 | ASSSRGYEQY
TRBV28 | ASSFPNRDRVTGELF
TRBV6-2/TRBV6-3 | ASSPTGVGSYEQY
TRBV27 | ASRPTGGSTDTQY
TRBV24-1 | ATSASPSTGGTTDTQY
TRBV12-3/TRBV12-4 | ASRPGRYSPLH
TRBV5-6 | ASSFLKGPGTSTGELF
TRBV10-2 | ASSVGVLSGNTIY
TRBV19 | ASSKLVVFGAKNIQY
TRBV20-1 | SASMAPTKTSTDTQY
TRBV28 | ASSFPGNEQF
TRBV6-5 | ASRPGTGVYEQY
TRBV5-4 | ASSLVGQGIDGYT
TRBV5-1 | ASSLTGTSGLNEQF
TRBV6-5 | ASSLQGTQY
TRBV6-5 | ASKTSDGSYNEQF
TRBV14 | ASSIKLNTEAF
TRBV7-3 | ASSFLSGGAPDTQY
TRBV2 | ASRGISYEQY
TRBV15 | ATSREGRTSGSLGANVLT
TRBV5-1 | ASSLASGSSRTDTQY
TRBV5-4 | ASSFDRGQAF
TRBV6-5 | ASSLRGARGYGYT
TRBV13 | ASRVQGAGETQY
TRBV19 | ASSMGSLTSGANVLT
TRBV18 | ASSLLGLADYNEQF
TRBV19 | ASSTKTGTVADTQY
TRBV30 | AWDRGHEQY
TRBV11-1 | ASSFSGTDYEQY
TRBV5-4 | ASSEDTTNYGYT
TRBV29-1 | SVAGQYTDTQY
TRBV20-1 | SAGGPYEQY
TRBV3-1/TRBV3-2 | ASSQVDEQY
TRBV5-6 | ASAVEDAEAF
TRBV19 | ASSIDGTRGETQY
TRBV12-3/TRBV12-4 | ASSLIGEETQY
TRBV28 | ASIRSGTGGETQY
TRBV24-1 | ATSDFTGLGNEQF
TRBV12-3/TRBV12-4 | ASSLYGYEQY
TRBV29-1 | SVEVSYEQY
TRBV13 | ASSLGPSGYTYEQY
TRBV4-2 | ASSQEGSGQETQY
TRBV20-1 | RLGVNTEAF
TRBV2 | ASSPWTSGSYNEQF
TRBV7-8 | ASSLQRHYNEQF
TRBV23-1 | ASSHNALWGREYTGELF
TRBV5-1 | ASSLGGSSSYEQY
TRBV7-2 | ASSLDGTLYGYT
TRBV15 | ATSRLGDSVGDEQY
TRBV5-6 | ASSGTQGWGETQY
TRBV28 | ASSTDRDNDTQY
TRBV5-3 | ARSLGPLVSYNEQF
TRBV7-9 | ASSLVGLAGIYEQY
TRBV19 | ASSDLTTNEKLF